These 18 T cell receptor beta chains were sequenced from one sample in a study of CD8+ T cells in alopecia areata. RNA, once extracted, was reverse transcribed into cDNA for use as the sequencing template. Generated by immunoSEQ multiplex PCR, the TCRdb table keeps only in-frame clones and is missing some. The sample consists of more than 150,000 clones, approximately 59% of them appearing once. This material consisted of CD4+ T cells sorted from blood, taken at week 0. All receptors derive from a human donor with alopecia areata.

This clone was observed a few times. CDR3 residues: CSGGSVNTEAFF. The CDR3 DNA reads as TGCAGCGGGGGTTCCGTGAACACTGAAGCTTTCTTT. The gene calls are TRBV29-1 and TRBJ1-1; the D is unclear. The germline V and J ends were trimmed by 7 bases and 0 bases, with 9 bases remaining between them. There are 12 residues in the CDR3. Germline V CDR1 and CDR2: SQVTM, ANQGSEA. The full variable domain, in which reference TRBV29-1 and TRBJ1-1 provide the parts outside the CDR3, is SAVISQKPSRDICQRGTSLTIQCQVDSQVTMMFWYRQQPGQSLTLIATANQGSEATYESGFVIDKFPISRPNLTFSTLTVSNMSPEDSSIYLCSGGSVNTEAFFGQGTRLTVV.

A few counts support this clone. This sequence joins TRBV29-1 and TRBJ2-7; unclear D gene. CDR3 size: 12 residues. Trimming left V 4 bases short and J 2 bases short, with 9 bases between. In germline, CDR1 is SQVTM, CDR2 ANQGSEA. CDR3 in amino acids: CSVVILPYEQYF. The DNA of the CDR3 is TGCAGCGTTGTCATCCTACCCTACGAGCAGTACTTC.

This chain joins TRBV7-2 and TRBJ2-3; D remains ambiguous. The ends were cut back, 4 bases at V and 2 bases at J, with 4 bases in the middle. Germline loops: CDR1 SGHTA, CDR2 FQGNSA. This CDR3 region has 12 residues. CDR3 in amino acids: CASSWDTDTQYF. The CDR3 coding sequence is TGTGCCAGCAGCTGGGACACAGATACGCAGTATTTT.

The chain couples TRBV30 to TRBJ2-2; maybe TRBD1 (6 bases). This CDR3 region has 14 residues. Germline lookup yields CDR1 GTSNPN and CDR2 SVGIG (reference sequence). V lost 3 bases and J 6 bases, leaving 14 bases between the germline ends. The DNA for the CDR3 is TGTGCCTGGAGGTATCACAGGGACGCCGGGGAGCTGTTTTTT. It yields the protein CAWRYHRDAGELFF.

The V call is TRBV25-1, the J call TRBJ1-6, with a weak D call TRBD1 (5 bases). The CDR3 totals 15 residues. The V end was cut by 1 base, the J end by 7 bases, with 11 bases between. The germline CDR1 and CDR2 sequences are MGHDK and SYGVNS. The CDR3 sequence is CASSESWGLNSPLHF. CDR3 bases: TGTGCCAGCAGTGAATCGTGGGGACTCAATTCACCCCTCCACTTT.

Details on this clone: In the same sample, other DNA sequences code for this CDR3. The CDR3, as DNA: TGTGCCAGCGGAGGTGGCTACACCTTC. The encoded protein is CASGGGYTF. The J gene is TRBJ1-2, the V gene TRBV7-9; D gene unclear. V was clipped by 8 bases and J by 7 bases, with 5 bases between them. In germline, CDR1 is SEHNR, CDR2 FQNEAQ (reference sequence). The length of the CDR3 is 9 residues.

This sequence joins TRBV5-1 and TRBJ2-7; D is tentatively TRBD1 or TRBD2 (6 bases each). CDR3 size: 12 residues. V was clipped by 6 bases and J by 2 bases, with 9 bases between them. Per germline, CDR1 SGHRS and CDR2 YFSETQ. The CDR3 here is CASKGGPYEQYF. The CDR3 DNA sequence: TGCGCCAGCAAGGGGGGCCCCTACGAGCAGTACTTC.

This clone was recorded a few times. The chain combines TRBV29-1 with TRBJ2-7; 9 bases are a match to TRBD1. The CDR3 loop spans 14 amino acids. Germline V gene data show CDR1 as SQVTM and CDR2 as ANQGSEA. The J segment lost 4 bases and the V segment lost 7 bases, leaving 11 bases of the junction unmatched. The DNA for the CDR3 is TGCAGCGACCTACAGGGGGCTTTGACTTACGAGCAGTACTTC. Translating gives CSDLQGALTYEQYF.

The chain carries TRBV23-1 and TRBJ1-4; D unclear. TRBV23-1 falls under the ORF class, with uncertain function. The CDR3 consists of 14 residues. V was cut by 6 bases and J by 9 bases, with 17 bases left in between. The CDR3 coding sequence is TGCGCCAGCAGGGAGACGGAATACCGAAAAAAACTGTTTTTT. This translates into CASRETEYRKKLFF.

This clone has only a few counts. The CDR3: CSVKGAYNEQFF. The CDR3 DNA sequence: TGCAGCGTAAAGGGGGCTTACAATGAGCAGTTCTTC. The chain carries TRBV29-1 and TRBJ2-1; 7 nucleotides align to TRBD1. The ends lost 6 bases at V and 4 bases at J; junction bases unmatched: 3. CDR1 and CDR2 (germline): SQVTM, ANQGSEA. The CDR3 sequence is 12 residues long.

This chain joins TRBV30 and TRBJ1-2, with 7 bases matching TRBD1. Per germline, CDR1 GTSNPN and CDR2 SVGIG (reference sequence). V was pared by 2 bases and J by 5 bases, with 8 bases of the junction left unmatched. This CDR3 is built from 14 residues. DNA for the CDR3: TGTGCCTGGAGTCGCTCTTACAGGGGTTATGGCTACACCTTC. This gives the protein CAWSRSYRGYGYTF. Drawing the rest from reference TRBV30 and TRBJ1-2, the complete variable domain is SQTIHQWPATLVQPVGSPLSLECTVEGTSNPNLYWYRQAAGRGLQLLFYSVGIGQISSEVPQNLSASRPQDRQFILSSKKLLLSDSGFYLCAWSRSYRGYGYTFGSGTRLTVV.

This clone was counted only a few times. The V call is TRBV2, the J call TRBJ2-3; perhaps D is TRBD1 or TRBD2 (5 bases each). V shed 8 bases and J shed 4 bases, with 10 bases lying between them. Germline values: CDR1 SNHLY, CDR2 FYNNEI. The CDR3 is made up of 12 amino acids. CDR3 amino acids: CASDGAADTQYF. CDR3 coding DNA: TGTGCCAGCGACGGGGCGGCAGATACGCAGTATTTT.

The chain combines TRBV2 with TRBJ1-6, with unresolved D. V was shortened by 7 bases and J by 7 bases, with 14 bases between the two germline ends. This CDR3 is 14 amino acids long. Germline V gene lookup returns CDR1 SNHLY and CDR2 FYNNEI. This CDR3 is CASTTDRLNSPLHF. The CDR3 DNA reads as TGTGCCAGCACCACAGACCGGTTAAATTCACCCCTCCACTTT.

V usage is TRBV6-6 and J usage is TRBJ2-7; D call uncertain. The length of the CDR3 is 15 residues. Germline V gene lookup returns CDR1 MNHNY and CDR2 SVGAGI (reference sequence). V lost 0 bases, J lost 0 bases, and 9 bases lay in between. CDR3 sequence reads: CASSYSAPSSYEQYF. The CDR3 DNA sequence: TGTGCCAGCAGTTACTCGGCCCCGAGCTCCTACGAGCAGTACTTC.

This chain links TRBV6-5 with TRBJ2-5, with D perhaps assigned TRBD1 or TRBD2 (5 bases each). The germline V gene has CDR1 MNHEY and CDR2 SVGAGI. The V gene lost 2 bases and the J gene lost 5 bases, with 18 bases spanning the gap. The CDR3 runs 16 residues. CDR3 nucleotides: TGTGCCAGCAGTTACCCGGGACCGCCATGGTGGGAGACCCAGTACTTC. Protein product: CASSYPGPPWWETQYF.

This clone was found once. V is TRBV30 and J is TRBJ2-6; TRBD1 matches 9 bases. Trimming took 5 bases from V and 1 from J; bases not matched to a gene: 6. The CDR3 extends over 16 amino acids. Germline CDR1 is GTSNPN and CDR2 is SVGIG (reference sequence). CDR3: CAWCRDRESGANVLTF. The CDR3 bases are TGTGCCTGGTGCCGGGACAGGGAGTCTGGGGCCAACGTCCTGACTTTC.

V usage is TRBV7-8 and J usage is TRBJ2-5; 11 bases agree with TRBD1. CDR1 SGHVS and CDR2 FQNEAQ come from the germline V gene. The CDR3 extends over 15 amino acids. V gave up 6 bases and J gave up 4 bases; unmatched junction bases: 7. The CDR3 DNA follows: TGTGCCAGCAGTCGGACAGGGGGCGGTCCAGAGACCCAGTACTTC. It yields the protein CASSRTGGGPETQYF. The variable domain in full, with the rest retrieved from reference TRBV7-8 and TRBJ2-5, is GAGVSQSPRYKVAKRGQDVALRCDPISGHVSLFWYQQALGQGPEFLTYFQNEAQLDKSGLPSDRFFAERPEGSVSTLKIQRTQQEDSAVYLCASSRTGGGPETQYFGPGTRLLVL.

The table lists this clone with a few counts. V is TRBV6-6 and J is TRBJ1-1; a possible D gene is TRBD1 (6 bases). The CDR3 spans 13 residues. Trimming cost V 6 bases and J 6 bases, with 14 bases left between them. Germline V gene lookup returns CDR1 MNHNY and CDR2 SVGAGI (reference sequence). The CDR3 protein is CASRPGVEPEAFF. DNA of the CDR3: TGTGCCAGCAGACCAGGGGTAGAGCCTGAAGCTTTCTTT.